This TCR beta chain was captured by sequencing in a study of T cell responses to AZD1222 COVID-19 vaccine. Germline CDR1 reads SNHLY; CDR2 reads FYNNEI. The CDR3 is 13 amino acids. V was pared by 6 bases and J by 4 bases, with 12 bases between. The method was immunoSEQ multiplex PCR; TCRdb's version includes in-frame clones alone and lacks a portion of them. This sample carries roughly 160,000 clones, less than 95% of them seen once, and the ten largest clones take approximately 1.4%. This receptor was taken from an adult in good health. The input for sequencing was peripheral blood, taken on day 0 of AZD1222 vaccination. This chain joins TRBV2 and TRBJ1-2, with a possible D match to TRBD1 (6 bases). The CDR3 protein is CASSITGSYGYTF. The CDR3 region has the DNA TGTGCCAGCAGCATAACAGGGTCCTATGGCTACACCTTC.